This T cell receptor beta chain was found in a study of OX40 agonist ivuxolimab in advanced cancers. Overall study findings and caveats: In a subset of nonresponders, normalized T-cell clonal expansion was also low.

Germline CDR1 and CDR2: SGHVS and FQNEAQ. The ends lost 5 bases at V and 2 bases at J; junction bases unmatched: 8. CDR3 size: 15 residues. Of note for this clone: Its specificity is unknown.

Profiling relied on immunoSEQ multiplex PCR, and the TCRdb table lists in-frame clones only, not all of them. The table lists 57,000 or so clones, roughly 82% of them singletons, with over 2% in the top ten. Sequencing was performed on CD4+ or CD8+ T cells sorted from blood, taken in a trial of the OX40 agonist ivuxolimab. This TCR came from an adult with an advanced solid tumor such as melanoma, head and neck, liver or kidney cancer. The chain uses TRBV7-8 and TRBJ2-7, with 8 bases aligning to TRBD1. The CDR3 is CASSPHRTGPYEQYF. In DNA, the CDR3 is TGTGCCAGCAGCCCCCATCGGACAGGGCCCTACGAGCAGTACTTC.